These 8 T cell receptor beta chains originate from one sample sequenced in a study of CD8+ T cells in alopecia areata. It was cDNA, reverse transcribed from extracted RNA, that served as the sequencing template. Using immunoSEQ multiplex PCR, the repertoire was profiled, and TCRdb retains in-frame clones only, with some absent. This sample has about 180,000 clones; just over 65% occur once, and the top ten carry approximately 10%. The input for sequencing was CD8+ T cells sorted from blood, taken at week 0. All receptors come from a human donor with alopecia areata.

V gene TRBV7-9 combines with J gene TRBJ1-2, with a tentative D call TRBD1 (5 bases). The CDR3 spans 12 residues. Looked up from germline, CDR1 is SEHNR and CDR2 is FQNEAQ (reference sequence). Deletions cut 1 base from V and 5 bases from J, with 5 bases between. Here the CDR3 DNA reads TGTGCCAGCAGCTTAGGACAGTATGGCTACACCTTC. This encodes CASSLGQYGYTF.

The V and J genes are TRBV5-1 and TRBJ1-1, with D possibly TRBD1 on 5 matching bases. The CDR3 is 14 residues long. Germline V CDR1 and CDR2: SGHRS, YFSETQ. With 0 bases removed from V and 6 bases from J, the gap between germline ends came to 12 bases. The CDR3 coding sequence is TGCGCCAGCAGCTTGGCCCAGGGTTATGCTGAAGCTTTCTTT. This codes for CASSLAQGYAEAFF.

This clone has more than one count but fewer than ten. This chain joins TRBV30 and TRBJ2-5; 9 nucleotides line up with TRBD1. The V gene end was trimmed by 5 bases and the J gene end by 4 bases; junction bases not matched to a gene: 5. Germline CDR1 reads GTSNPN; CDR2 reads SVGIG (reference sequence). This CDR3 comprises 13 residues. The CDR3 sequence: CAWGTGWGETQYF. The CDR3 nucleotides read TGTGCCTGGGGGACAGGGTGGGGAGAGACCCAGTACTTC.

CDR3 bases: TGTGCCAGCAGCAGAGACCGGGACCCCGCTCGAGACACCATATATTTT. Its protein product is CASSRDRDPARDTIYF. V is TRBV7-9 and J is TRBJ1-3; possibly TRBD1 for D (5 bases). With 5 bases removed from V and 8 bases from J, the gap between germline ends came to 22 bases. The CDR3 contains 16 residues. CDR1 and CDR2 (germline): SEHNR, FQNEAQ (reference sequence).

This clone occurred a few times. The chain is built from TRBV29-1 and TRBJ1-2; D is possibly TRBD1 (5 bases). CDR1 and CDR2 (germline): SQVTM, ANQGSEA. The CDR3 length is 14 residues. Trimming pared 1 base from V and 3 bases from J, leaving 12 bases between. The DNA for the CDR3 is TGCAGCGTTGAAGTCATGGACATAGACTATGGCTACACCTTC. It encodes CSVEVMDIDYGYTF.

Notes on this clone: Additional DNA sequences in this sample encode the identical CDR3. The genes are TRBV27 and TRBJ2-1, with D perhaps matching TRBD1 or TRBD2 (5 bases each). The germline CDR1 and CDR2 sequences are MNHEY and SMNVEV (reference sequence). V was clipped by 4 bases and J by 7 bases, with 5 bases between them. The CDR3 contains 11 residues. The CDR3 sequence is CASSWGNEQFF. CDR3 in DNA: TGTGCCAGCAGTTGGGGGAATGAGCAGTTCTTC.

V gene TRBV27 combines with J gene TRBJ2-7, with unresolved D. V shed 0 bases and J shed 0 bases, with 0 bases lying between them. Germline values: CDR1 MNHEY, CDR2 SMNVEV (reference sequence). The CDR3 is 12 residues long. DNA for the CDR3: TGTGCCAGCAGTTTATCCTCCTACGAGCAGTACTTC. Amino acids: CASSLSSYEQYF.

V is TRBV5-6 and J is TRBJ1-1; no clear D. Germline CDR1 is SGHDT and CDR2 is YYEEEE. The CDR3 spans 14 residues. Trimming cost V 2 bases and J 1 base, with 9 bases left between them. The CDR3 sequence: CASSFGSGNTEAFF. CDR3 nucleotides: TGTGCCAGCAGCTTTGGGTCAGGGAACACTGAAGCTTTCTTT.